The clone carrying this T cell receptor beta chain was observed many times. Its antigen is not known. The V gene lost 1 base and the J gene lost 5 bases, with 9 bases spanning the gap. Germline loops: CDR1 KGHSH, CDR2 LQKENI. The CDR3 sequence is 14 residues long. The data belong to a study of T cells in Graves' hyperthyroidism and ophthalmopathy. Study-wide findings and caveats: Blood also showed most of the thyroid clonotypes that were expanded above 0.001.

Diagnoses used clinical symptoms, serum thyroxine and TRAb, thyroid ultrasound and orbital computed tomography. Regions amplified from RNA transcripts were the TCR beta CDR3 regions. The TCR CDR3 first-round RT-PCR relied on the HTBI primer set. TCRdb passed the multiplex PCR reads through MiXCR, listing each CDR3 protein once. The repertoire includes about 610,000 distinct CDR3 sequences, 15% to 20% of them detected once, and under 3.5% sits in the top ten. The sequence came from a woman between 40 and 50 years old with Graves' ophthalmopathy. Sample: blood. The V and J genes are TRBV18 and TRBJ2-1; D is perhaps TRBD2 (7 bases). In DNA, the CDR3 is TGTGCCAGCTCACCACAGGGGGGGCACAATGAGCAGTTCTTC. Translation gives CASSPQGGHNEQFF. Complete variable domain (other parts from reference TRBV18 and TRBJ2-1): NAGVMQNPRHLVRRRGQEARLRCSPMKGHSHVYWYRQLPEEGLKFMVYLQKENIIDESGMPKERFSAEFPKEGPSILRIQQVVRGDSAAYFCASSPQGGHNEQFFGPGTRLTVL.